One and the same sample provided the 4 T cell receptor beta chains below, sequenced in a study of shared clonotypes between healthy human individuals. Only in-frame clones appear in the TCRdb table, and some are missing; sequencing was by immunoSEQ multiplex PCR. The sample carries more than 1 million clones, around 78% recorded once. The sequenced sample was memory CD4+ T cells from PBMCs. Stated subset: CD45RA-negative fraction. The receptors here all came from a man younger than 35 in good health. Some clones in this sample may be carry-over from other donors' samples.

V and J are TRBV28 and TRBJ1-2; D gene uncertain. Germline CDR1 MDHEN, CDR2 SYDVKM. The CDR3 contains 10 residues. The ends were cut back, 10 bases at V and 4 bases at J, with 7 bases in the middle. Here the CDR3 DNA reads TGTGCCACCGGCCGCTATGGCTACACCTTC. Translation gives CATGRYGYTF.

The chain has TRBV30 and TRBJ2-7; 7 bases align to TRBD2. There are 14 residues in the CDR3. The ends lost 3 bases at V and 3 bases at J; junction bases unmatched: 8. Germline V gene sequence: CDR1 GTSNPN, CDR2 SVGIG (reference sequence). CDR3 nucleotides: TGTGCCTGGAGGTTGGGACTACCCGGCTACGAGCAGTACTTC. This gives the protein CAWRLGLPGYEQYF.

The genes are TRBV5-4 and TRBJ2-7; a possible D gene is TRBD1 (5 bases). Germline CDR1 and CDR2: SGHNT and YYREEE (reference sequence). The CDR3 is 13 amino acids. V gave up 4 bases and J gave up 4 bases, with 12 bases separating them. CDR3 nucleotide sequence: TGTGCCAGCAGCGAGGACATGACTTACGAGCAGTACTTC. Its translation is CASSEDMTYEQYF.

CDR3 nucleotides: TGTGCCAGCAGCTCCCAACCGTACAATGAGCAGTTCTTC. This sequence encodes CASSSQPYNEQFF. The chain carries TRBV2 and TRBJ2-1, with D uncertain. The CDR3 runs to 13 residues. CDR1 and CDR2 from the germline V gene are SNHLY and FYNNEI. Trimming pared 6 bases from V and 4 bases from J, leaving 10 bases between.